The text below deals with one T cell receptor (beta chain). Using immunoSEQ multiplex PCR, the repertoire was profiled, and TCRdb retains in-frame clones only, with some absent. The sample includes 40,000 to 50,000 clones, roughly 90% of them seen just once. Germline V gene lookup returns CDR1 SGDLS and CDR2 YYNGEE. V gave up 3 bases and J gave up 11 bases; unmatched junction bases: 12. The CDR3 runs 14 residues. The entry originates in a study of OX40 agonist ivuxolimab in advanced cancers. Study overall: Cohort: about 80% men, mean age 60, aged roughly 23 to 90.

Specimen: CD4+ or CD8+ T cells sorted from blood, collected in a trial of the OX40 agonist ivuxolimab. The TCR originated in an adult with an advanced solid tumor such as melanoma, head and neck, liver or kidney cancer. V usage is TRBV9 and J usage is TRBJ2-5; 8 bases line up with TRBD1. CDR3 sequence reads: CASSARTGPTEQYF. The DNA of the CDR3 is TGTGCCAGCAGCGCTCGGACAGGGCCTACTGAGCAGTACTTC.